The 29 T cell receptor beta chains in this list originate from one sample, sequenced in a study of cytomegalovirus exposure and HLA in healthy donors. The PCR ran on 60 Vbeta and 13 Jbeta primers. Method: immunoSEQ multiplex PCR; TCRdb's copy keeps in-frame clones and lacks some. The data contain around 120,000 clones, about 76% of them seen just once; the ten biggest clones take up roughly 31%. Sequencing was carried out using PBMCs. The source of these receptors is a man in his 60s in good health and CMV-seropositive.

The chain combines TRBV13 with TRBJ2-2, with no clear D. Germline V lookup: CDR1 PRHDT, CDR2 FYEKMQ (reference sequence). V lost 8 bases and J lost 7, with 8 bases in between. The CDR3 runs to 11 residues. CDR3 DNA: TGTGCCAGCGGAGCGTTCGGGGAGCTGTTTTTT. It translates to CASGAFGELFF.

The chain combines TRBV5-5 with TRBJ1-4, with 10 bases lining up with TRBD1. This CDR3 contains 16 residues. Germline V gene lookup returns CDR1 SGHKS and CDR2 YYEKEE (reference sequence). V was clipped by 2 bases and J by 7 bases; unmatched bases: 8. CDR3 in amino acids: CASSFSRDRGIEKLFF. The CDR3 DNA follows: TGTGCCAGCAGCTTCTCCCGGGACAGGGGTATTGAAAAACTGTTTTTT.

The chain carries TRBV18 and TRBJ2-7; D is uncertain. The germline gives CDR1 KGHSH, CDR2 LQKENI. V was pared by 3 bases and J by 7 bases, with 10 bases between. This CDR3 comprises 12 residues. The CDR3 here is CASSPLTGEQYF. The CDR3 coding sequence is TGTGCCAGCTCACCGTTGACTGGAGAGCAGTACTTC. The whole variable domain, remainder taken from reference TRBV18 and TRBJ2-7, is NAGVMQNPRHLVRRRGQEARLRCSPMKGHSHVYWYRQLPEEGLKFMVYLQKENIIDESGMPKERFSAEFPKEGPSILRIQQVVRGDSAAYFCASSPLTGEQYFGPGTRLTVT.

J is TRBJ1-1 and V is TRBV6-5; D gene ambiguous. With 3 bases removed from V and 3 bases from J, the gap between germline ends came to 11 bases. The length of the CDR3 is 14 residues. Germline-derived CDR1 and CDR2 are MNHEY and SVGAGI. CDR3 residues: CASSYGGRDTEAFF. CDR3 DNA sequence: TGTGCCAGCAGTTATGGTGGGAGGGACACTGAAGCTTTCTTT.

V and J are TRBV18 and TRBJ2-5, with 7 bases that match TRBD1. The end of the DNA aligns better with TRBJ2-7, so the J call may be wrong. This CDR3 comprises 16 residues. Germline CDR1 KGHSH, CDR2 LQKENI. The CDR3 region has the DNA TGTGCCAGCTCACCACCGTCGATGGGACAGTCGGGCGAGCAGTACTTC. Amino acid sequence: CASSPPSMGQSGEQYF.

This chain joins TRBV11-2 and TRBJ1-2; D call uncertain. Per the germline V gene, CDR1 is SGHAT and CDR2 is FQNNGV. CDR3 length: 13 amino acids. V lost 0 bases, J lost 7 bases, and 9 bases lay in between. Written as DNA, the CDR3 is TGTGCCAGCAGCTTAGATCCCGACACTGGCTACACCTTC. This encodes CASSLDPDTGYTF. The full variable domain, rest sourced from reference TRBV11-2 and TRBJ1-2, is EAGVAQSPRYKIIEKRQSVAFWCNPISGHATLYWYQQILGQGPKLLIQFQNNGVVDDSQLPKDRFSAERLKGVDSTLKIQPAKLEDSAVYLCASSLDPDTGYTFGSGTRLTVV.

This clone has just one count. The CDR3 loop reads CASSAGLAGNEQYF. The CDR3 DNA reads TGCGCCAGCAGCGCGGGACTAGCGGGGAACGAGCAGTACTTC. The J gene is TRBJ2-7, the V gene TRBV5-1; the match to TRBD2 covers 13 bases. The V gene's germline CDR1 is SGHRS and CDR2 YFSETQ. The CDR3 contains 14 residues. The V gene end was trimmed by 4 bases and the J gene end by 5 bases; junction bases not matched to a gene: 3.

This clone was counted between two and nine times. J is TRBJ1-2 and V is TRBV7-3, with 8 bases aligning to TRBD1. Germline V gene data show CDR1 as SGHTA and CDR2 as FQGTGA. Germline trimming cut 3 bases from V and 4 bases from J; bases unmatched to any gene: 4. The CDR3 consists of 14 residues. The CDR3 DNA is TGTGCCAGCAGCTTGGCAGGGGGCGGCTATGGCTACACCTTC. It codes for CASSLAGGGYGYTF.

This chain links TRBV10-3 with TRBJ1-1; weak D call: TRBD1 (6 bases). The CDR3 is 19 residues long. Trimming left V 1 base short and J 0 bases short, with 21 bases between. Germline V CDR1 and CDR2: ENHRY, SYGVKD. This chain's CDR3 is CAISEWQGSTTHLNTEAFF. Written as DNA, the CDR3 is TGTGCCATCAGTGAGTGGCAGGGGTCGACCACACATCTGAACACTGAAGCTTTCTTT.

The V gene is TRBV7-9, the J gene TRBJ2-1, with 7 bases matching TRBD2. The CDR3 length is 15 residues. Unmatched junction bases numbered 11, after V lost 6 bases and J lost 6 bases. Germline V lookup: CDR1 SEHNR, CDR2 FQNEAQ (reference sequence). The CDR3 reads CASSLLALDVNEQFF. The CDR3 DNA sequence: TGTGCCAGCAGTTTACTAGCGTTAGATGTCAATGAGCAGTTCTTC.

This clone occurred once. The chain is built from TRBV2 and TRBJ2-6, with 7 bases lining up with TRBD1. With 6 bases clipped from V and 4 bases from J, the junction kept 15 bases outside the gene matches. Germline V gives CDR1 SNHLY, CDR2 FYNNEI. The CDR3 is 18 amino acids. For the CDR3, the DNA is TGTGCCAGCAGCGGGAAGAGGGGGCGCCTGGAAGGGGCCAACGTCCTGACTTTC. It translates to CASSGKRGRLEGANVLTF.

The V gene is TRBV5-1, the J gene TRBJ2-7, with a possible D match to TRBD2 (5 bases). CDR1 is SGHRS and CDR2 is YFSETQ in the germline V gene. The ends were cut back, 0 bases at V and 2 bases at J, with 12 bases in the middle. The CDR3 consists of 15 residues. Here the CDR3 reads CASSLGLLTTYEQYF. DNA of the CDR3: TGCGCCAGCAGCTTGGGACTACTTACCACCTACGAGCAGTACTTC.

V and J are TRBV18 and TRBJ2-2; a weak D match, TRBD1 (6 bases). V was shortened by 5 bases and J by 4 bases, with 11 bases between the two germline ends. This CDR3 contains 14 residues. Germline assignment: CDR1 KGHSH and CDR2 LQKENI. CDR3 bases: TGTGCCAGCTCAACAGACAGGCCCACCGGGGAGCTGTTTTTT. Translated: CASSTDRPTGELFF.

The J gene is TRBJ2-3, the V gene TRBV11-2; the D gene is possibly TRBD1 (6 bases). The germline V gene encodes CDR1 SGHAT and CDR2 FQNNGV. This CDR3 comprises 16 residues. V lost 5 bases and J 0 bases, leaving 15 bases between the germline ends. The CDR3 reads CASSPQGFASTDTQYF. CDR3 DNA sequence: TGTGCCAGCAGCCCCCAGGGGTTTGCAAGCACAGATACGCAGTATTTT.

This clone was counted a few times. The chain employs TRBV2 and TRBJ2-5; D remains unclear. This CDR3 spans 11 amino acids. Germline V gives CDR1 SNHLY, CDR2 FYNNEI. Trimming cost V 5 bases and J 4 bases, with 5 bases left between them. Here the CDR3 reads CASSLSETQYF. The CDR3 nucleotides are TGTGCCAGCAGTCTGTCAGAGACCCAGTACTTC.

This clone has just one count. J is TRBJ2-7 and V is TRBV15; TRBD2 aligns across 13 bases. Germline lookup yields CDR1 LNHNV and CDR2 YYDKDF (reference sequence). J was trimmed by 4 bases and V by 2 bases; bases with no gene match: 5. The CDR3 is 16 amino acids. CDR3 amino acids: CATSRTSGRAYYEQYF. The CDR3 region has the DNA TGTGCCACCAGCAGAACTAGCGGGAGGGCCTATTACGAGCAGTACTTC.

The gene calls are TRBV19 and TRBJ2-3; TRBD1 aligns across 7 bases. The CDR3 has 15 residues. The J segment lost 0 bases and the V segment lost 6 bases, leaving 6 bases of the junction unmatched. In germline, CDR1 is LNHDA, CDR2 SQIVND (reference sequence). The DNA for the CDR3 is TGTGCCAGTAGGAACAGGGGAAGTAGCACAGATACGCAGTATTTT. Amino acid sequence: CASRNRGSSTDTQYF. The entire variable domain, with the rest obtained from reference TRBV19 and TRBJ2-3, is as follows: DGGITQSPKYLFRKEGQNVTLSCEQNLNHDAMYWYRQDPGQGLRLIYYSQIVNDFQKGDIAEGYSVSREKKESFPLTVTSAQKNPTAFYLCASRNRGSSTDTQYFGPGTRLTVL.

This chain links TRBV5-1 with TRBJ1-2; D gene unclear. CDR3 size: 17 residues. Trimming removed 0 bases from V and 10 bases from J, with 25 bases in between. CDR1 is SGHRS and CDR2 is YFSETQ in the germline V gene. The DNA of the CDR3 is TGCGCCAGCAGCTTGGCCCTATACCGGGCCCTCGGGGATGTCTACACCTTC. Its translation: CASSLALYRALGDVYTF.

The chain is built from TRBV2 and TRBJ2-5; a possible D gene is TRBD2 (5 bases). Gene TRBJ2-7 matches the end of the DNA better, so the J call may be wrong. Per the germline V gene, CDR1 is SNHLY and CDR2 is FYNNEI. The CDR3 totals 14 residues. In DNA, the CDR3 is TGTGCCAGCAGTGAAACGGGGTCCCCCTACGAGCAGTACTTC. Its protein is CASSETGSPYEQYF.

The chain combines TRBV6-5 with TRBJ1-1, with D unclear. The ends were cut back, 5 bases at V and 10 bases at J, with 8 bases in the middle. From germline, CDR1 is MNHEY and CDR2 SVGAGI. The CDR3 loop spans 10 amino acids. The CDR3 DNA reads TGTGCCAGCAGTGAAGCGGGAGCTTTCTTT. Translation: CASSEAGAFF.

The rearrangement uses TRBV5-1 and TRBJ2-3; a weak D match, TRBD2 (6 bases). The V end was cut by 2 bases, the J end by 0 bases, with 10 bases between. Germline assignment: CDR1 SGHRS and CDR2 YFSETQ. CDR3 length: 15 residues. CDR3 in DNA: TGCGCCAGCAGCTTAACCGGGACTAGCACAGATACGCAGTATTTT. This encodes CASSLTGTSTDTQYF.

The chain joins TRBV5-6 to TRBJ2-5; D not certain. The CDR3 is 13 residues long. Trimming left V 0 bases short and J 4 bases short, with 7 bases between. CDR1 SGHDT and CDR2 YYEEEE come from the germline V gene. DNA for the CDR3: TGTGCCAGCAGCTTGGCGGGTAGAGAGACCCAGTACTTC. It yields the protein CASSLAGRETQYF. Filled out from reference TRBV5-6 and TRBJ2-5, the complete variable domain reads DAGVTQSPTHLIKTRGQQVTLRCSPKSGHDTVSWYQQALGQGPQFIFQYYEEEERQRGNFPDRFSGHQFPNYSSELNVNALLLGDSALYLCASSLAGRETQYFGPGTRLLVL.

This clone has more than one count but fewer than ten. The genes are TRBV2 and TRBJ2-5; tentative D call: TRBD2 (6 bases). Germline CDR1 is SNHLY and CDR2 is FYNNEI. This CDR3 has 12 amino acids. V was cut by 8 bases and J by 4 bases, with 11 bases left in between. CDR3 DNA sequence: TGTGCCAGCGGCGGGACCAGAGAGACCCAGTACTTC. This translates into CASGGTRETQYF.

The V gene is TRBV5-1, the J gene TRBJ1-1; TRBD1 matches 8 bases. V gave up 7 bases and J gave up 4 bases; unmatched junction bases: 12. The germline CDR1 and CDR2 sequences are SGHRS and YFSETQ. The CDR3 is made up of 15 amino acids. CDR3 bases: TGCGCCAGCGCTCTGTCCGGACAGGGTGGCACTGAAGCTTTCTTT. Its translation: CASALSGQGGTEAFF.

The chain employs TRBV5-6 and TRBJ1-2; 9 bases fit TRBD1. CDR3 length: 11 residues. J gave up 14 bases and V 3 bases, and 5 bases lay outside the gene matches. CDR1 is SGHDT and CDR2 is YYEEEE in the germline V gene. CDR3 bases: TGTGCCAGCAGCTGGGGACAGGGACGAACCTTC. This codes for CASSWGQGRTF.

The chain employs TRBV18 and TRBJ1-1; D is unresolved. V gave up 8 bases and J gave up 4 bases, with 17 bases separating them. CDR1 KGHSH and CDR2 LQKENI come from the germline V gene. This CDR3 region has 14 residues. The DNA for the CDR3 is TGTGCCAGCCAAAGCGGCCCCCGGACCACTGAAGCTTTCTTT. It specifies CASQSGPRTTEAFF.

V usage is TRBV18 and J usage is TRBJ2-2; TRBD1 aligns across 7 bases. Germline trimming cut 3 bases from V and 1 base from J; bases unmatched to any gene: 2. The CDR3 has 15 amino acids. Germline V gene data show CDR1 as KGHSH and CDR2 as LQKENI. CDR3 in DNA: TGTGCCAGCTCACCTGGACAGGAGAACACCGGGGAGCTGTTTTTT. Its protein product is CASSPGQENTGELFF.

CDR3 DNA sequence: TGCGCCAGCAGACGGGACATCGCTGCAGATACGCAGTATTTT. Protein product: CASRRDIAADTQYF. The chain couples TRBV5-1 to TRBJ2-3; D possibly corresponds to TRBD1 (6 bases). Germline V lookup: CDR1 SGHRS, CDR2 YFSETQ. The CDR3 runs 14 residues. V shed 5 bases and J shed 4 bases, with 14 bases lying between them.

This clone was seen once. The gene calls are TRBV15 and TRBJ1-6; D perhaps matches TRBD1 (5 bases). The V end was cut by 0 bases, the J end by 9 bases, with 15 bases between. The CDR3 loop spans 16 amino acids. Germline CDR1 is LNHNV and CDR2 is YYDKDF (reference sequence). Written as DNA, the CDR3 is TGTGCCACCAGCAGAGATCTGGCAGGGCGGGGTTCACCCCTCCACTTT. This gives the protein CATSRDLAGRGSPLHF.